This is a list of T cell receptor beta chains from one sample in a study of shared clonotypes between healthy human individuals. Produced via immunoSEQ multiplex PCR; TCRdb's table is partial and in-frame only. This table has around 2.3 million clones, approximately 94% appearing once. The specimen was naive CD4+ T cells sorted from blood. The receptors come from a young man in good health. Each CDR3 is given with its conserved first and last residue. Fields, in order: J gene, D gene, clone size, V gene, CDR3 protein, CDR3 DNA. A D gene is named only where the DNA matches it firmly. The size entry is marked missing in some rows and otherwise reads once, few, many or a size class.

TRBJ1-6,.,.,TRBV14,CASSQAGSLAPLHF,TGTGCCAGCAGCCAAGCCGGGTCGCTGGCACCCCTCCACTTT
TRBJ2-7,.,.,TRBV27,CASSRHDEQYF,TGTGCCAGCAGCCGTCATGACGAGCAGTACTTC
TRBJ2-5,TRBD1,.,TRBV5-4,CASSLGTGGAAETQYF,TGTGCCAGCAGCTTAGGGACAGGGGGCGCGGCGGAGACCCAGTACTTC
TRBJ2-3,.,.,TRBV30,CAWSDTHYTQYF,TGTGCCTGGAGTGATACTCATTATACGCAGTATTTT
TRBJ2-7,.,.,TRBV5-4,CASSPTSPGVGEQYF,TGTGCCAGCAGCCCTACTTCCCCGGGAGTGGGCGAGCAGTACTTC
TRBJ1-4,.,once,TRBV7-8,CASSLANRATNEKLFF,TGTGCCAGCAGCTTAGCTAACCGGGCAACTAATGAAAAACTGTTTTTT
TRBJ2-3,TRBD2,once,TRBV2,CASRLAGALDTQYF,TGTGCCAGCAGACTAGCGGGAGCGTTAGATACGCAGTATTTT
TRBJ1-5,TRBD1,.,TRBV14,CASSQGRWRTGGQPQHF,TGTGCCAGCAGCCAGGGCAGGTGGAGGACAGGGGGACAGCCCCAGCATTTT
TRBJ1-2,.,.,TRBV6-6,CASSSPGAGSYGYTF,TGTGCCAGCAGCTCCCCCGGGGCAGGCTCCTATGGCTACACCTTC
TRBJ2-7,TRBD2,.,TRBV5-1,CASSSPIWTSGGTSSYEQYF,TGCGCCAGCAGCTCCCCAATTTGGACTAGCGGGGGGACGAGCTCCTACGAGCAGTACTTC
TRBJ2-7,TRBD2,.,TRBV7-2,CASSSGTRPYEQYF,TGTGCCAGCAGCTCCGGGACTAGGCCCTACGAGCAGTACTTC
TRBJ1-1,.,.,TRBV5-4,CASSLGGARDTEAFF,TGTGCCAGCAGCTTGGGGGGGGCGAGGGACACTGAAGCTTTCTTT
TRBJ2-6,.,.,TRBV6-5,CASSYASTGANVLTF,TGTGCCAGCAGTTACGCCTCTACTGGGGCCAACGTCCTGACTTTC
TRBJ1-1,.,.,TRBV4-1,CASSTSQGVNTEAFF,TGCGCCAGCAGCACGAGCCAGGGAGTGAACACTGAAGCTTTCTTT
TRBJ2-2,.,.,TRBV30,CAWSLQTGELFF,TGTGCCTGGAGCTTGCAGACCGGGGAGCTGTTTTTT
TRBJ2-5,.,.,TRBV7-2,CASSNQQGGQETQYF,TGTGCCAGCAGCAATCAACAGGGGGGGCAAGAGACCCAGTACTTC
TRBJ2-5,.,.,TRBV11-2,CASSELRTQTQYF,TGTGCCAGCAGCGAGCTAAGAACCCAGACCCAGTACTTC
TRBJ1-2,.,.,TRBV4-3,CASSQSSRDNYGYTF,TGCGCCAGCAGCCAAAGTTCGAGGGACAACTATGGCTACACCTTC
TRBJ2-7,.,.,TRBV29-1,CSVHLGVDVQYF,TGCAGCGTTCACCTGGGGGTAGACGTGCAGTACTTC
TRBJ1-5,.,few,TRBV5-4,CASSLDRDQPQHF,TGTGCCAGCAGCTTGGACCGAGATCAGCCCCAGCATTTT
TRBJ2-6,TRBD1,.,TRBV18,CASSPRLTGTGFGANVLTF,TGTGCCAGCTCACCACGTTTAACCGGGACAGGGTTTGGGGCCAACGTCCTGACTTTC
TRBJ2-5,TRBD1,.,TRBV19,CASSIAGTGREETQYF,TGTGCCAGTAGTATAGCTGGGACAGGACGCGAAGAGACCCAGTACTTC
TRBJ1-1,TRBD1,.,TRBV11-1,CASSLAGTGVGTEAFF,TGTGCCAGCAGCTTAGCTGGGACAGGGGTTGGGACTGAAGCTTTCTTT
TRBJ2-5,.,.,TRBV9,CASSVTDLYQETQYF,TGTGCCAGCAGCGTGACTGACTTGTACCAAGAGACCCAGTACTTC
TRBJ2-5,.,once,TRBV5-1,CASSRPDGGQETQYF,TGCGCCAGCAGCCGCCCGGACGGAGGACAAGAGACCCAGTACTTC
TRBJ1-1,.,.,TRBV5-1,CASRPDSINTEAFF,TGCGCCAGCAGACCAGACAGTATTAACACTGAAGCTTTCTTT
TRBJ2-6,TRBD1,.,TRBV9,CASSPRGSGANVLTF,TGTGCCAGCAGCCCCAGGGGGTCTGGGGCCAACGTCCTGACTTTC
TRBJ2-1,.,.,TRBV4-3,CASSQDGPPYNEQFF,TGCGCCAGCAGCCAAGATGGCCCCCCTTACAATGAGCAGTTCTTC
TRBJ1-1,.,few,TRBV11-3,CASSLGDTEAFF,TGTGCCAGCAGCTTAGGGGACACTGAAGCTTTCTTT
TRBJ2-1,.,.,TRBV7-9,CASSLGTRDVEGNEQFF,TGTGCCAGCAGTCTAGGGACCCGGGACGTCGAGGGCAATGAGCAGTTCTTC
TRBJ2-3,TRBD2,.,TRBV6-6,CAISGGGTDTQYF,TGTGCCATCAGCGGGGGGGGCACAGATACGCAGTATTTT
TRBJ2-3,TRBD2,.,TRBV15,CATSRDRASGDSTDTQYF,TGTGCCACCAGCAGAGATAGGGCTAGCGGGGATAGCACAGATACGCAGTATTTT
TRBJ2-7,.,few,TRBV7-9,CASSLSRGPYEQYF,TGTGCCAGCAGCTTATCCCGGGGGCCGTACGAGCAGTACTTC
TRBJ1-2,TRBD1,once,TRBV7-9,CASSGTGGWGYTF,TGTGCCAGCAGCGGCACAGGGGGCTGGGGCTACACCTTC
TRBJ2-7,.,few,TRBV18,CASSPATASYEQYF,TGTGCCAGCTCACCAGCAACAGCATCCTACGAGCAGTACTTC
TRBJ1-3,.,.,TRBV10-3,CAISESSMAGETSGNTIYF,TGTGCCATCAGTGAGTCGAGTATGGCAGGGGAGACCTCTGGAAACACCATATATTTT
TRBJ2-7,.,.,TRBV6-5,CASSYSERSYEQYF,TGTGCCAGCAGTTACTCAGAGAGATCCTACGAGCAGTACTTC
TRBJ2-5,TRBD2,.,TRBV4-3,CASSQAPLGLAGGQETQYF,TGCGCCAGCAGCCAAGCCCCCTTGGGACTAGCGGGGGGCCAAGAGACCCAGTACTTC
TRBJ1-2,.,.,TRBV6-6,CASRELTGYGYTF,TGTGCCAGCAGGGAACTTACGGGCTATGGCTACACCTTC
TRBJ1-3,TRBD1,.,TRBV7-2,CASRRTGDFSGNTIYF,TGTGCCAGCAGGAGGACAGGGGATTTTTCTGGAAACACCATATATTTT
TRBJ1-1,.,.,TRBV7-3,CASSLHRDTEAFF,TGTGCCAGCAGCTTACACAGGGACACTGAAGCTTTCTTT